The rows below give T cell receptor beta chains drawn from one sample of a study of T cells after yellow fever vaccination. TCRdb re-called the 5' RACE reads with MiXCR, one entry per CDR3 protein. This repertoire shows approximately 610,000 distinct CDR3 sequences, roughly a sixth found once; its top ten account for about 18%. This specimen consisted of PBMCs, obtained around 5 days after the first yellow fever vaccination. The receptors stem from a man aged 18 to 30 who received the YFV17D yellow fever vaccine. CDR3s include the opening cysteine and the closing phenylalanine or tryptophan. The D gene is left open where the match is weak. Clone size is stated in some rows and not others, as once, few, many or a class when expanded.

J gene | clone size | D gene | V gene | CDR3 protein | CDR3 DNA
TRBJ1-4 | - | - | TRBV20-1 | CSARDLGQDNEKLFF | TGCAGTGCTAGAGACCTCGGACAAGACAATGAAAAACTGTTTTTT
TRBJ2-3 | few | - | TRBV6-5 | CASSYSGNTDTQYF | TGTGCCAGCAGTTACTCAGGGAACACAGATACGCAGTATTTT
TRBJ2-2 | many | - | TRBV5-1 | CASSSGGDTGELFF | TGCGCCAGCAGCTCCGGTGGGGACACCGGGGAGCTGTTTTTT
TRBJ1-4 | - | - | TRBV10-3 | CAISPQGPATNEKLFF | TGTGCCATCAGTCCTCAGGGGCCTGCAACTAATGAAAAACTGTTTTTT
TRBJ2-7 | - | - | TRBV10-1 | CASISPRTRPKFINEQYF | TGCGCCAGCATCTCCCCCCGGACAAGGCCCAAATTCATCAACGAGCAGTACTTC
TRBJ2-7 | - | - | TRBV6-1 | CASSRGPTGTYEQYF | TGTGCCAGCAGCCGAGGCCCGACTGGGACCTACGAGCAGTACTTC
TRBJ2-5 | - | TRBD2 | TRBV11-2 | CASSLDELAGGSSQETQYF | TGTGCCAGCAGCTTAGATGAACTAGCGGGGGGCAGTTCCCAAGAGACCCAGTACTTC
TRBJ2-1 | - | - | TRBV7-3 | CASSLSGLWGEQFF | TGTGCCAGCAGCTTATCGGGCCTCTGGGGTGAGCAGTTCTTC
TRBJ1-4 | - | - | TRBV4-1 | CASSPSVGVGEKLFF | TGCGCCAGCAGCCCAAGCGTAGGGGTAGGGGAAAAACTGTTTTTT
TRBJ2-2 | many | - | TRBV12-3/TRBV12-4 | CASSFGARNTGELFF | TGTGCCAGCAGTTTTGGGGCCAGGAACACCGGGGAGCTGTTTTTT
TRBJ2-2 | once | - | TRBV5-6 | CASSRGVLRQRLTGELFF | TGTGCCAGCAGCCGCGGGGTACTCCGACAGCGACTCACCGGGGAGCTGTTTTTT
TRBJ2-6 | few | - | TRBV6-6 | CASMDSGANVLTF | TGTGCCAGCATGGACTCTGGGGCCAACGTCCTGACTTTC